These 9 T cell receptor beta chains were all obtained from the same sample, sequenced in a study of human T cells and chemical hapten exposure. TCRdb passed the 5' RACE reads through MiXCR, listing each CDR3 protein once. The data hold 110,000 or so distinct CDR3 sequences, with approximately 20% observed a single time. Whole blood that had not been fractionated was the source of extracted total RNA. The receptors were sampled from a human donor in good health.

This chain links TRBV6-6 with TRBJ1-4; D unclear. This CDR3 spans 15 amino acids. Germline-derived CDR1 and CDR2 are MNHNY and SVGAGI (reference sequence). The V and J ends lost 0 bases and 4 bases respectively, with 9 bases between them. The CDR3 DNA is TGTGCCAGCAGTTACTCACGGCGATATAATGAAAAACTGTTTTTT. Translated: CASSYSRRYNEKLFF.

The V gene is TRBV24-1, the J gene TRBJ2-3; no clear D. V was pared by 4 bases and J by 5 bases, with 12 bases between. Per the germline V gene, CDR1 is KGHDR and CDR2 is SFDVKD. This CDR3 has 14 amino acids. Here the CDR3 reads CATSDSPARDTQYF. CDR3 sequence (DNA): TGTGCCACCAGTGACTCTCCGGCGAGAGATACGCAGTATTTT.

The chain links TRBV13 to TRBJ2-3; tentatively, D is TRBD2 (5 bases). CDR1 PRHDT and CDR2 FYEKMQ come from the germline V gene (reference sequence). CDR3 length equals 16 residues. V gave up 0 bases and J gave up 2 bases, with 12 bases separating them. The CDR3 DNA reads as TGTGCCAGCAGCTTAGGCCCCCCGACTAACACAGATACGCAGTATTTT. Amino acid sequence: CASSLGPPTNTDTQYF.

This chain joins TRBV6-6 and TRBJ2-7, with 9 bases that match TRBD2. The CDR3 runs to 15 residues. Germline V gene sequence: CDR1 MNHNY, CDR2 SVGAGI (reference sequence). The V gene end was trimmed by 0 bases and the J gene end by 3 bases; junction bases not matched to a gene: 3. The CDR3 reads CASSYSSGRLYEQYF. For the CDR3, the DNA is TGTGCCAGCAGTTACTCTAGCGGGAGACTCTACGAGCAGTACTTC.

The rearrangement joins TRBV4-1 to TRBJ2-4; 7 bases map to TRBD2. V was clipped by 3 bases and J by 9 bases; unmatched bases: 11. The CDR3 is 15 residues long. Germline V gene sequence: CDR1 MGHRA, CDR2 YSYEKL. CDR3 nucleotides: TGCGCCAGCAGCCATCCTAGGGACTACGGGGGCATTCAGTACTTC. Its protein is CASSHPRDYGGIQYF.

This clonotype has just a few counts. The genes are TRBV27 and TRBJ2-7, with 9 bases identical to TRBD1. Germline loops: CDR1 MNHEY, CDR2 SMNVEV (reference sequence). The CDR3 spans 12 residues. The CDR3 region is CASSSPGQGQSV. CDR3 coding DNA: TGTGCCAGCAGTTCTCCGGGACAGGGCCAGTCGGTC.

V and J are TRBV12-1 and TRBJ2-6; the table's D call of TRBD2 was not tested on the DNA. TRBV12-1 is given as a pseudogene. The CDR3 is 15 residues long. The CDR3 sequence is CASSSAGTGANVLTF. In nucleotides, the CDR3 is TGTGCCAGCAGCTCGGCGGGGACTGGGGCCAACGTCCTGACTTTC.

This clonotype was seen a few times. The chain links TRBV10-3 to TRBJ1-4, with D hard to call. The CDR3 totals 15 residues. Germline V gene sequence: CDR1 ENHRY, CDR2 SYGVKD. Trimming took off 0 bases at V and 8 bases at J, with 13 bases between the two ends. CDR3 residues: CAISESTKVGEKLFF. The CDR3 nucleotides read TGTGCCATCAGTGAGTCAACTAAGGTGGGAGAAAAACTGTTTTTT.

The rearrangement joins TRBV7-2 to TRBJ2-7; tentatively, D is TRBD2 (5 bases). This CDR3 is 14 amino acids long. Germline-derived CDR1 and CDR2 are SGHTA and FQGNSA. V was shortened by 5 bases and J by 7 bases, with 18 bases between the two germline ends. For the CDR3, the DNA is TGTGCCAGCAGCCTGGAGAGGGTAAGGCGGGAGCAGTACTTC. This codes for CASSLERVRREQYF.